This T cell receptor (beta chain) was sequenced in a study of T cell repertoires in cytomegalovirus infection. TCRdb analysed the reads with MiXCR anew, one entry per CDR3 protein. The table lists about 920,000 distinct CDR3 sequences, 31% of them singletons. This clonotype was counted many times. Its antigen is as yet unknown. The specimen was cultured CD8+ T cells from PBMCs, collected from culture after CMV antigen stimulation. This TCR was recovered from a human donor in good health (CMV status not recorded). Some clones in this sample may be carry-over from other donors' samples.

DNA for the CDR3: TGTGCCAGCAACAAATCAAGTCCGGCGAACACTGAAGCTTTCTTT. Translating gives CASNKSSPANTEAFF. V is TRBV7-2 and J is TRBJ1-1; D unresolved. The CDR3 is 15 amino acids. In germline, CDR1 is SGHTA, CDR2 FQGNSA. Trimming stripped 7 bases from V and 1 base from J, with 16 bases between.